The present entry profiles one T cell receptor (beta chain) with its context. This specimen comes from a study of shared clonotypes between healthy human individuals. The table came from immunoSEQ multiplex PCR; TCRdb's copy has only in-frame clones and leaves some out. Of over 2 million clones in the sample, around 92% are singletons; the top ten hold roughly 0.34%. The specimen sequenced was naive CD4+ T cells from PBMCs. This sample's subset: CD45RA+ positively selected. This clonotype was obtained from a man between 18 and 35 years old in good health. Some clones in this sample may be carry-over from other donors' samples.

The CDR3 bases are TGCGCCAGCAGCCAAGATCTGCGGGATGAAAAACTGTTTTTT. This gives the protein CASSQDLRDEKLFF. This chain links TRBV4-1 with TRBJ1-4; D uncertain. The CDR3 loop spans 14 amino acids. Germline V lookup: CDR1 MGHRA, CDR2 YSYEKL. V was pared by 0 bases and J by 6 bases, with 8 bases between.